This entry lists 2 T cell receptor beta chains sequenced from one sample in a study of regulatory T cells in long-lasting Graves disease. Noted time point: newly diagnosed GD, antithyroid drugs for less than 3 months. PBMC RNA was the source of the TCR library. Both iRepertoire HTBI primers and Arm-PCR of CDR3 regions were used to build the TCR beta libraries. TCRdb ran MiXCR on the multiplex PCR reads and lists one entry per CDR3 protein. The sample has approximately 400,000 distinct CDR3 sequences; about 15% are singletons. The same sample was also used in a study of T cells in Graves' hyperthyroidism and ophthalmopathy.

Sequencing was performed on peripheral blood mononuclear cells (PBMCs), taken at new diagnosis, from a patient treated with antithyroid drugs. These receptors all come from a woman under 40 with Graves disease.

Many counts were recorded for this clonotype. The chain couples TRBV12-3 or TRBV12-4 to TRBJ2-1; unclear D gene. V was shortened by 1 base and J by 12 bases, with 13 bases between the two germline ends. This CDR3 region has 13 residues. The CDR3 nucleotides are TGTGCCAGCAGTTTAGACTCCTCGAGAGGGCAGTTCTTC. It encodes CASSLDSSRGQFF.

This clonotype has a count of ten or more. The chain is built from TRBV20-1 and TRBJ2-3; TRBD2 aligns across 7 bases. V lost 0 bases to trimming and J lost 1 base; unmatched junction nucleotides: 10. Germline lookup yields CDR1 DFQATT and CDR2 SNEGSKA (reference sequence). The CDR3 totals 17 residues. CDR3 sequence (DNA): TGCAGTGCTAGAGATTTCAGGGCTAGCGGAGGCACAGATACGCAGTATTTT. Its translation: CSARDFRASGGTDTQYF.